This T cell receptor (beta chain) is drawn from a study of T cells in Graves' hyperthyroidism and ophthalmopathy. Using around 10 ml of fresh peripheral blood, PBMCs were prepared. Amplified TCR beta CDR3 regions derived from RNA transcripts. The TCR CDR3 first-round RT-PCR relied on the HTBI primer set. TCRdb re-called the multiplex PCR reads with MiXCR, one entry per CDR3 protein. The sample has hundreds of thousands of distinct CDR3 sequences, about an eighth seen once; the top ten hold approximately 29%. V was trimmed by 6 bases and J by 2 bases, leaving 19 bases between them. This CDR3 contains 16 residues. Germline assignment: CDR1 LGHDT and CDR2 YNNKEL (reference sequence). This clonotype was seen repeatedly, ten times or more.

Input material: blood. The rearrangement links TRBV3-1 to TRBJ1-2; no firm D call. The source is a man in his fifties with Graves' ophthalmopathy. The CDR3 nucleotides are TGTGCCAGCAGTCCTATGCAGCTTCTGGGGAACTATGGCTACACCTTC. As protein: CASSPMQLLGNYGYTF.